This T cell receptor (beta chain) was obtained from a study of monozygotic twins with inflammatory bowel disease. General study findings and limits: TCRbeta diversity (inverse Simpson) was lower in IBD patients than in healthy co-twins. No detectable difference in repertoire similarity separated concordant from discordant twins, possibly as a result of limited power.

Turning to this clonotype: What it recognizes is unknown.

Every sample had its cDNA made across eight separate reactions. TCRdb re-called the 5' RACE reads and shows each CDR3 protein once, DNA omitted. In all, the sample yields a few hundred thousand distinct CDR3 sequences. Each donor had approximately 2.5 ml of blood drawn. Sequenced sample: blood. The clonotype originates from a human donor with ulcerative colitis or Crohn's disease, or a healthy co-twin of an affected twin (not recorded which).

This chain's CDR3 is CASSPGTGGEETQYF. V and J are TRBV5-4 and TRBJ2-5; no DNA is available, so the TRBD1 call from TCRdb remains unchecked. Germline V gives CDR1 SGHNT, CDR2 YYREEE (reference sequence). The CDR3 length is 15 residues.